A single sample is the source of the 3 T cell receptor beta chains below, sequenced in a study of T cells in women clearing cervical HPV infection. Data came from immunoSEQ multiplex PCR; TCRdb stores just in-frame clones and leaves some out. The record lists 15,000 to 20,000 clones, of which the ten most abundant hold around 15%. The sequenced sample consisted of blood buffy coat. These TCRs come from a woman aged 18-70 years with a cervical HPV16 infection that either progressed to CIN3+ or cleared (not recorded which).

Comment on this clone: The read finishes 3 residues shy of the CDR3 end, and the germline J gene is used to complete it. The J gene is TRBJ1-1, the V gene TRBV10-3; 7 nucleotides align to TRBD1. In germline, CDR1 is ENHRY, CDR2 SYGVKD. The CDR3 has 15 amino acids. Unmatched junction bases numbered 8, after V lost 6 bases and J lost 1 base. The part of the CDR3 DNA that was read is TGTGCCATCAGAAACTCGGGACAGTCGAACACTGAA. Protein product: CAIRNSGQSNTE. In full, the CDR3 reads CAIRNSGQSNTEAFF.

Concerning this clone itself: The read is 3 residues too short to cover the CDR3 end, so that end is filled in from the germline J gene. The chain recombines TRBV2 with TRBJ1-5; D is undetermined. V was trimmed by 10 bases and J by 1 base, leaving 14 bases between them. The CDR3 runs 14 residues. CDR1 is SNHLY and CDR2 is FYNNEI in the germline V gene. Here the CDR3 reads CATRRGISNQPQHF. The sequenced part of the CDR3 DNA is TGTGCCACCCGGCGGGGAATAAGCAATCAGCCC.

Of note for this clone: From the germline J gene comes the end of the CDR3, since the read stops 3 residues before it. V gene TRBV10-2 combines with J gene TRBJ2-6; D remains ambiguous. From germline, CDR1 is WSHSY and CDR2 SAAADI. The V and J ends lost 2 bases and 0 bases respectively, with 14 bases between them. This CDR3 contains 18 residues. Partial CDR3 DNA: TGCGCCAGCAGTGAGCCGAGGTCAGCTAGCTCTGGGGCCAACGTC. Translation gives CASSEPRSASSGANV. The full CDR3 protein is CASSEPRSASSGANVLTF.